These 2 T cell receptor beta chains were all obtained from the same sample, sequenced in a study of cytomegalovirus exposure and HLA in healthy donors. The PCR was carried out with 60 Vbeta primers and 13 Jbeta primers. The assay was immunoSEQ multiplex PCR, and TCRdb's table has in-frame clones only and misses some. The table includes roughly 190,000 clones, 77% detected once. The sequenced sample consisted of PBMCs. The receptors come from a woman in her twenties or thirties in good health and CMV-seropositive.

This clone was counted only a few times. The CDR3 is CASSSSGWETQYF. The CDR3 region has the DNA TGTGCCAGCAGCTCTTCAGGGTGGGAGACCCAGTACTTC. V is TRBV7-2 and J is TRBJ2-5; D possibly corresponds to TRBD1 (5 bases). This CDR3 contains 13 residues. Trimming removed 4 bases at V and 5 bases at J, with 11 bases between. In germline, CDR1 is SGHTA, CDR2 FQGNSA.

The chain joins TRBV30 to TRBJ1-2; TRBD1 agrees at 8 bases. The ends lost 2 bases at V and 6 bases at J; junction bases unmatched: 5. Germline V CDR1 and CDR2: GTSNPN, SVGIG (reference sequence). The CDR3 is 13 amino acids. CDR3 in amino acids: CAWSNWGQDGYTF. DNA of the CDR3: TGTGCCTGGAGTAACTGGGGACAGGATGGCTACACCTTC. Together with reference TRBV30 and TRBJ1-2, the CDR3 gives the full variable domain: SQTIHQWPATLVQPVGSPLSLECTVEGTSNPNLYWYRQAAGRGLQLLFYSVGIGQISSEVPQNLSASRPQDRQFILSSKKLLLSDSGFYLCAWSNWGQDGYTFGSGTRLTVV.